Shown below are 4 T cell receptor beta chains from a single sample sequenced in a study of CXCR3-negative and CXCR3-positive naive CD8 T cells. Regarding the study as a whole: Comparison of naive cells showed more hydrophobic TRB CDR3s in CXCR3-positive than in CXCR3-negative naive cells.

Their antigens remain unidentified. The study made its TRB cDNA libraries by 5' RACE, adding UMI labels. After re-calling the 5' RACE reads, TCRdb lists one entry per CDR3 protein, DNA absent. This sample contains several thousand distinct CDR3 sequences. The sample was naive CXCR3+ CD8+ T cells from blood. Subset reported: CD45RO-CCR7+CD27+CD95- naive CD8+ T cells expressing CXCR3 (TNR3+). These TCRs come from a human donor in good health. Some clones in this sample may be carry-over from other donors' samples.

This clonotype is labeled medium-sized based on frequency. The chain links TRBV20-1 to TRBJ2-3. This CDR3 region has 15 residues. Germline CDR1 and CDR2: DFQATT and SNEGSKA (reference sequence). The CDR3 spells CSARDRQRSTDTQYF.

This clonotype ranks as medium-sized in terms of frequency. The chain carries TRBV12-3 or TRBV12-4 and TRBJ2-3; TCRdb outputs TRBD1, but without DNA this stays unchecked. CDR3 length equals 15 residues. CDR3 sequence reads: CASSSPGQGSDTQYF.

This clonotype is identified as medium-sized from frequency. The chain recombines TRBV6-5 with TRBJ2-5; the TRBD1 assignment by TCRdb is unverifiable without DNA. Germline V gene lookup returns CDR1 MNHEY and CDR2 SVGAGI. CDR3 length: 14 residues. The CDR3 region is CASSSTGGLETQYF.

This clonotype registers medium-sized by frequency. V usage is TRBV28 and J usage is TRBJ2-1; with no DNA, the TCRdb D assignment of TRBD2 cannot be verified. The CDR3 is 15 amino acids. Germline lookup yields CDR1 MDHEN and CDR2 SYDVKM. CDR3 protein: CASRQTSGPYNEQFF.